The T cell receptor beta chain described here comes from a study of CD8 T cells in ankylosing spondylitis. Study-level findings and limits: Roughly 8 highly homologous variants made up a TCR beta motif, and this motif appeared characteristic of ankylosing spondylitis blood. CD8+ cells made up the disease-linked clones, which were relatively rare in peripheral blood. Reports say disease-linked clones showed up significantly more in matched ankylosing spondylitis synovial fluid.

TCRdb processed the 5' RACE reads anew with MiXCR; each CDR3 protein has one entry. The sample includes 200,000 to 250,000 distinct CDR3 sequences, roughly 32% of them seen just once. V lost 5 bases, J lost 8 bases, and 6 bases stayed unmatched. This CDR3 has 13 amino acids. The germline CDR1 and CDR2 sequences are SQVTM and ANQGSEA. The table lists this clonotype with a count of one. Antigen specificity is unknown. The TCR sequence derives from a male donor with ankylosing spondylitis or in good health (not recorded which). Source material: blood, either unsorted or a sorted T cell fraction (not recorded which). This chain links TRBV29-1 with TRBJ2-1, with 10 bases lining up with TRBD1. The CDR3 sequence is CSVFRTGGDEQFF. The CDR3 DNA is TGCAGCGTTTTCCGGACAGGGGGAGATGAGCAGTTCTTC.